This passage covers 20 T cell receptor beta chains from one sample sequenced in a study of T cells in tuberculosis. Assay: immunoSEQ multiplex PCR; the TCRdb copy retains only in-frame clones and omits some. The sample yields 30,000 or so clones, around 89% seen once. The specimen sequenced was PBMCs. These receptors originate from a donor between 10 and 35 years old with latent tuberculosis or without tuberculosis infection.

The V and J genes are TRBV5-1 and TRBJ2-7, with 9 bases fitting TRBD1. The trim removed 2 bases at V and 2 bases at J, leaving 2 bases unmatched. The V gene's germline CDR1 is SGHRS and CDR2 YFSETQ. The length of the CDR3 is 14 residues. This CDR3 is CASSLNRGPYEQYF. In nucleotides, the CDR3 is TGCGCCAGCAGCTTAAACAGGGGGCCCTACGAGCAGTACTTC.

The rearrangement joins TRBV5-6 to TRBJ2-5; a possible D gene is TRBD2 (5 bases). The germline CDR1 and CDR2 sequences are SGHDT and YYEEEE. V was cut by 0 bases and J by 4 bases, with 13 bases left in between. This CDR3 region has 15 residues. The CDR3: CASSLAFGMGETQYF. The CDR3 bases are TGTGCCAGCAGCTTGGCCTTCGGGATGGGAGAGACCCAGTACTTC. The variable domain in full, with the rest retrieved from reference TRBV5-6 and TRBJ2-5, is DAGVTQSPTHLIKTRGQQVTLRCSPKSGHDTVSWYQQALGQGPQFIFQYYEEEERQRGNFPDRFSGHQFPNYSSELNVNALLLGDSALYLCASSLAFGMGETQYFGPGTRLLVL.

The V gene is TRBV5-6, the J gene TRBJ1-1; D unresolved. CDR3 size: 13 residues. V dropped 2 bases and J dropped 1 base, with 6 bases sitting between them. Germline CDR1 reads SGHDT; CDR2 reads YYEEEE. CDR3: CASSLLWNTEAFF. CDR3 in DNA: TGTGCCAGCAGCTTATTATGGAACACTGAAGCTTTCTTT.

The chain links TRBV28 to TRBJ1-1; D might be TRBD1 (6 bases). The CDR3 length is 15 residues. CDR1 MDHEN and CDR2 SYDVKM come from the germline V gene. V lost 7 bases and J lost 0, with 15 bases in between. This CDR3 is CASTPGGAMNTEAFF. DNA for the CDR3: TGTGCCAGCACCCCGGGGGGGGCCATGAACACTGAAGCTTTCTTT.

This clone showed up just a few times. The chain joins TRBV6-4 to TRBJ2-2, with 9 bases lining up with TRBD2. The junction had 0 bases not matched to a gene; V was cut back by 3 bases and J by 1 base. CDR3 length: 15 amino acids. Germline V lookup: CDR1 MRHNA, CDR2 SNTAGT. The CDR3 sequence: CASSETSGNTGELFF. As DNA, the CDR3 is TGTGCCAGCAGTGAGACTAGCGGGAACACCGGGGAGCTGTTTTTT.

V is TRBV6-4 and J is TRBJ2-3; TRBD2 matches 9 bases. CDR1 and CDR2 from the germline V gene are MRHNA and SNTAGT. There are 16 residues in the CDR3. With V trimmed by 0 bases and J by 1 base, 2 bases remained unmatched. CDR3 sequence reads: CASSDSVAGGTDTQYF. The CDR3 DNA follows: TGTGCCAGCAGTGACTCGGTAGCGGGGGGCACAGATACGCAGTATTTT.

The V call is TRBV7-9, the J call TRBJ2-7; 10 bases match TRBD2. With 7 bases clipped from V and 2 bases from J, the junction kept 17 bases outside the gene matches. CDR1 is SEHNR and CDR2 is FQNEAQ in the germline V gene (reference sequence). The CDR3 consists of 18 residues. CDR3 in DNA: TGTGCCAGCATTAAAGCGGGGGGGATGAAGGACCCCACCTACGAGCAGTACTTC. This sequence encodes CASIKAGGMKDPTYEQYF.

The J gene is TRBJ2-5, the V gene TRBV7-2, with 9 bases aligning to TRBD2. CDR3 length: 16 amino acids. The germline CDR1 and CDR2 sequences are SGHTA and FQGNSA. With 5 bases clipped from V and 5 bases from J, the junction kept 12 bases outside the gene matches. The CDR3 protein is CASSRRAGGQGETQYF. DNA for the CDR3: TGTGCCAGCAGCCGCAGAGCGGGGGGCCAGGGGGAGACCCAGTACTTC.

The chain is built from TRBV4-1 and TRBJ2-7, with 7 nucleotides matching TRBD2. V shed 0 bases and J 5 bases; nucleotides not matched to a gene: 10. In germline, CDR1 is MGHRA, CDR2 YSYEKL. This CDR3 is built from 16 residues. In nucleotides, the CDR3 is TGCGCCAGCAGCCAAGAATGGGGGAGGGAGGGCGACGAGCAGTACTTC. Translation: CASSQEWGREGDEQYF.

The V and J genes are TRBV5-6 and TRBJ2-3; possible D gene TRBD2, 7 bases. Trimming shortened V by 6 bases and J by 5 bases, and 19 bases separated the two germline ends. The CDR3 is 15 residues long. Germline V gene lookup returns CDR1 SGHDT and CDR2 YYEEEE. CDR3: CASTPVGGRGDTQYF. The CDR3 nucleotides are TGTGCCAGCACCCCGGTCGGGGGGCGGGGAGATACGCAGTATTTT.

J is TRBJ1-1 and V is TRBV19; 8 bases match TRBD1. Germline CDR1 reads LNHDA; CDR2 reads SQIVND (reference sequence). This CDR3 is 12 amino acids long. V gave up 6 bases and J gave up 4 bases; unmatched junction bases: 1. This CDR3 reads CASRTGGTEAFF. The CDR3 nucleotides read TGTGCCAGTAGAACAGGGGGCACTGAAGCTTTCTTT.

The V gene is TRBV25-1, the J gene TRBJ1-1, with TRBD1 matching 8 bases. V trimming: 7 bases; J trimming: 5 bases; junction bases outside the gene matches: 6. Germline CDR1 reads MGHDK; CDR2 reads SYGVNS. This CDR3 is 13 amino acids long. As DNA, the CDR3 is TGTGCCAGCAAACGGACAGGGCAAACTGAAGCTTTCTTT. This sequence encodes CASKRTGQTEAFF. Full variable domain (outside the CDR3, taken from reference TRBV25-1 and TRBJ1-1): EADIYQTPRYLVIGTGKKITLECSQTMGHDKMYWYQQDPGMELHLIHYSYGVNSTEKGDLSSESTVSRIRTEHFPLTLESARPSHTSQYLCASKRTGQTEAFFGQGTRLTVV.

This clone was seen just once. The rearrangement links TRBV6-1 to TRBJ2-7; the D is unclear. V was trimmed by 2 bases and J by 3 bases, leaving 20 bases between them. The CDR3 sequence is 17 residues long. Per germline, CDR1 MNHNS and CDR2 SASEGT. The CDR3 reads CASSEWSGVTTFYEQYF. CDR3 bases: TGTGCCAGCAGTGAATGGTCCGGAGTGACCACCTTCTACGAGCAGTACTTC.

A single count supports this clone. The V call is TRBV11-2, the J call TRBJ1-5; D unresolved. CDR3 length: 13 amino acids. V lost 1 base and J lost 7, with 8 bases in between. Germline CDR1 and CDR2: SGHAT and FQNNGV. This chain's CDR3 is CASSLGEWQPQHF. The CDR3 bases are TGTGCCAGCAGCTTAGGGGAGTGGCAGCCCCAGCATTTT.

The rearrangement links TRBV6-1 to TRBJ2-7; TRBD1 matches 8 bases. Germline V CDR1 and CDR2: MNHNS, SASEGT. The CDR3 loop spans 14 amino acids. J gave up 6 bases and V 2 bases, and 6 bases lay outside the gene matches. The CDR3 nucleotides read TGTGCCAGCAGTGAACTAGGACAGGGACGCGAGCAGTACTTC. It codes for CASSELGQGREQYF.

This clone was observed a few times. As DNA, the CDR3 is TGTGCCAGCAGCTCCATGACTAGCGGGGAGCAGTACTTC. This encodes CASSSMTSGEQYF. V usage is TRBV7-2 and J usage is TRBJ2-7; 10 bases are shared with TRBD2. The CDR3 is 13 amino acids. Per the germline V gene, CDR1 is SGHTA and CDR2 is FQGNSA. V lost 4 bases and J lost 7; bases outside the gene matches: 4.

This chain connects TRBV23-1 to TRBJ1-2, with a tentative D call TRBD1 (6 bases). TRBV23-1 is given ORF status, its function remaining uncertain. The CDR3 totals 15 residues. Trimming left V 0 bases short and J 0 bases short, with 8 bases between. In DNA form, the CDR3 reads TGCGCCAGCAGTCAATCGCCAGGGGCTAACTATGGCTACACCTTC. It yields the protein CASSQSPGANYGYTF.

DNA for the CDR3: TGCGCCAGCAGCGCACAGGGGGCGACTAATGAAAAACTGTTTTTT. Amino acids: CASSAQGATNEKLFF. The chain carries TRBV5-1 and TRBJ1-4; 9 nucleotides align to TRBD1. CDR1 is SGHRS and CDR2 is YFSETQ in the germline V gene. The trim removed 4 bases at V and 2 bases at J, leaving 3 bases unmatched. The CDR3 covers 15 residues. The variable domain in full, completed from reference TRBV5-1 and TRBJ1-4, reads KAGVTQTPRYLIKTRGQQVTLSCSPISGHRSVSWYQQTPGQGLQFLFEYFSETQRNKGNFPGRFSGRQFSNSRSEMNVSTLELGDSALYLCASSAQGATNEKLFFGSGTQLSVL.

The chain has TRBV7-7 and TRBJ2-7, with 7 nucleotides matching TRBD2. V trimming: 3 bases; J trimming: 2 bases; junction bases outside the gene matches: 1. The CDR3 has 13 amino acids. Germline CDR1 SSHAT, CDR2 FNYEAQ (reference sequence). This CDR3 reads CASSLGGTYEQYF. CDR3 bases: TGTGCCAGCAGCTTGGGAGGGACCTACGAGCAGTACTTC.

The genes are TRBV27 and TRBJ2-3, with 10 bases that match TRBD2. After removal of 2 bases from V and 4 bases from J, the junction contained 6 bases not matched to a gene. The CDR3 is made up of 16 amino acids. The germline V gene encodes CDR1 MNHEY and CDR2 SMNVEV (reference sequence). CDR3 bases: TGTGCCAGCAGTTTAAATGAGCGGGGGGGATCAGATACGCAGTATTTT. It is translated as CASSLNERGGSDTQYF.